The rows below give T cell receptor beta chains drawn from one sample of a study of T cell responses to AZD1222 COVID-19 vaccine. Data came from immunoSEQ multiplex PCR; TCRdb stores just in-frame clones and leaves some out. The sample has roughly 80,000 clones, about 92% seen once. The specimen comprised peripheral blood, sampled on day 0 of AZD1222 vaccination. Receptors originate from an adult in good health. Both conserved end residues are part of each CDR3. The D gene is left open where the match is weak. Expanded clones are given a class, and other clones once, few, many or no size at all.

v_gene	abundance	d_gene	j_gene	CDR3nt	CDR3aa
TRBV19	-	-	TRBJ2-7	TGTGCCAGTAGTATGACCCCAACCACTAGACCCTACGAGCAGTACTTC	CASSMTPTTRPYEQYF
TRBV5-1	-	-	TRBJ1-4	TGCGCCAGCAGCTTGGGAGGTGCCGCTCAGGAAAAACTGTTTTTT	CASSLGGAAQEKLFF
TRBV27	few	-	TRBJ1-6	TGTGCCAGCAGTAACAGGGCTTATTCACCCCTCCACTTT	CASSNRAYSPLHF
TRBV9	-	TRBD2	TRBJ2-2	TGTGCCAGCAGCGTTCCCTCGGGAGGACCGCACACCGGGGAGCTGTTTTTT	CASSVPSGGPHTGELFF
TRBV9	once	-	TRBJ2-2	TGTGCCAGCAGCGTAGGAGGAGGGACCGGGGAGCTGTTTTTT	CASSVGGGTGELFF
TRBV3-1/TRBV3-2	-	-	TRBJ1-1	TGTGCCAGCAGCCTCCCCCAGGGCACTGAAGCTTTCTTT	CASSLPQGTEAFF
TRBV11-2	once	-	TRBJ2-7	TGTGCCAGCAGCCTTAATACAGCCGACTACGAGCAGTACTTC	CASSLNTADYEQYF
TRBV6-5	-	-	TRBJ2-3	TGTGCCAGCAGTTACAAATGGACAGATACGCAGTATTTT	CASSYKWTDTQYF
TRBV20-1	-	TRBD1	TRBJ2-1	TGCAGTGCAAGTTCCGGGACAGGGGTCGACGAGCAGTTCTTC	CSASSGTGVDEQFF
TRBV7-9	-	-	TRBJ1-4	TGTGCCAGCAGCTTAGCCCCCGGTTGGGAGGAAAAACTGTTTTTT	CASSLAPGWEEKLFF
TRBV28	-	-	TRBJ1-4	TGTGCCAGCAAAATCCAAAATAATGAAAAACTGTTTTTT	CASKIQNNEKLFF
TRBV7-2	-	-	TRBJ1-2	TGTGCCAGCAGCTTTTTTTTCGGCAGTAACTATGGCTACACCTTC	CASSFFFGSNYGYTF
TRBV7-9	-	-	TRBJ2-5	TGTGCCAGCAGCCAGGAAGAGACCCAGTACTTC	CASSQEETQYF
TRBV19	-	-	TRBJ2-5	TGTGCCAGTAGTACCCATAGGGACGAGACCCAGTACTTC	CASSTHRDETQYF
TRBV6-5	-	-	TRBJ1-2	TGTGCCAGCAGCCTTCGGACGGCATTCTATGGCTACACCTTC	CASSLRTAFYGYTF
TRBV5-4	-	TRBD2	TRBJ2-7	TGTGCCAGCAGCTTGGGTGGGGGTAGCGGGAGTATCGCCTACGAGCAGTACTTC	CASSLGGGSGSIAYEQYF
TRBV15	-	TRBD1	TRBJ2-5	TGTGCCACCAGCAGACCTACAGGGGTAGGGACCCAGTACTTC	CATSRPTGVGTQYF
TRBV19	-	-	TRBJ1-1	TGTGCCAGTAGTATAGTCCCGGGGCTCCTCTGGACTGAAGCTTTCTTT	CASSIVPGLLWTEAFF
TRBV11-3	-	-	TRBJ1-1	TGTGCCAGCAGCTTAGTGCCCGGGGTTACTGAAGCTTTCTTT	CASSLVPGVTEAFF
TRBV4-1	-	-	TRBJ1-4	TGCGCCAGCAGCCTCGCAAGGGGGTTCGAAAGTGAAAAACTGTTTTTT	CASSLARGFESEKLFF